The 12 T cell receptor beta chains in this list originate from one sample, sequenced in a study of blood T cell repertoires in COVID-19. Here immunoSEQ multiplex PCR was the method, and the copy in TCRdb shows in-frame clones only, minus some. The sample has around 120,000 clones; around 85% are singletons. Sequencing was carried out using peripheral blood. The receptors stem from a man between 45 and 60 years old with acute or convalescent COVID-19.

This clone was seen a handful of times. The V call is TRBV6-4, the J call TRBJ1-1, with D perhaps matching TRBD1 (5 bases). CDR1 is MRHNA, CDR2 SNTAGT, per germline. This CDR3 spans 13 amino acids. V was cut by 4 bases and J by 5 bases, with 11 bases left in between. CDR3 loop: CASSVDSFTEAFF. The CDR3 DNA sequence: TGTGCCAGCAGTGTTGACAGCTTTACTGAAGCTTTCTTT.

The rearrangement joins TRBV19 to TRBJ1-6; 8 bases match TRBD1. The J segment lost 7 bases and the V segment lost 3 bases, leaving 2 bases of the junction unmatched. The CDR3 sequence is 14 residues long. Germline CDR1 reads LNHDA; CDR2 reads SQIVND (reference sequence). Here the CDR3 reads CASSMGQANSPLHF. The CDR3, as DNA: TGTGCCAGTAGTATGGGACAGGCAAATTCACCCCTCCACTTT.

The chain uses TRBV25-1 and TRBJ1-2, with a tentative D call TRBD1 (6 bases). This CDR3 is built from 14 residues. Per germline, CDR1 MGHDK and CDR2 SYGVNS. V shed 4 bases and J shed 3 bases, with 12 bases lying between them. The CDR3 bases are TGTGCCAGCAGTGGCACAGGGTTGGACTATGGCTACACCTTC. The encoded protein is CASSGTGLDYGYTF.

The rearrangement links TRBV5-4 to TRBJ1-6; 12 positions match TRBD1. Germline CDR1 and CDR2: SGHNT and YYREEE (reference sequence). The CDR3 contains 14 residues. V shed 4 bases and J 13 bases; nucleotides not matched to a gene: 6. CDR3 coding DNA: TGTGCCAGCAGCCGCGGGACAGGGGGCTCCCCCCTCCACTTT. It yields the protein CASSRGTGGSPLHF.

This chain joins TRBV2 and TRBJ2-6; 7 bases map to TRBD2. The CDR3 length is 13 residues. V was clipped by 8 bases and J by 2 bases; unmatched bases: 0. CDR1 SNHLY and CDR2 FYNNEI come from the germline V gene. The CDR3 protein is CASGRAGANVLTF. In nucleotides, the CDR3 is TGTGCCAGCGGGAGGGCTGGGGCCAACGTCCTGACTTTC.

V and J are TRBV2 and TRBJ2-2; TRBD1 aligns across 9 bases. Germline CDR1 and CDR2: SNHLY and FYNNEI. CDR3 length equals 13 residues. Losses at the gene ends were 6 bases for V and 6 bases for J; bases not matched to a gene: 2. The CDR3 region has the DNA TGTGCCAGCAGAGGGACAGGGTCCGGGGAGCTGTTTTTT. It is translated as CASRGTGSGELFF.

This clone was picked up one time. This chain links TRBV19 with TRBJ2-2, with D perhaps matching TRBD2 (5 bases). Germline V gives CDR1 LNHDA, CDR2 SQIVND (reference sequence). V lost 3 bases and J 7 bases, leaving 15 bases between the germline ends. The length of the CDR3 is 15 residues. CDR3 DNA: TGTGCCAGTAGTATCGGGTATTCGAGGGTCGGGGAGCTGTTTTTT. It is translated as CASSIGYSRVGELFF.

This chain joins TRBV18 and TRBJ2-5; D remains ambiguous. With 3 bases removed from V and 5 bases from J, the gap between germline ends came to 10 bases. Germline CDR1 reads KGHSH; CDR2 reads LQKENI. The CDR3 totals 13 residues. The CDR3 protein is CASSPDGWETQYF. DNA of the CDR3: TGTGCCAGCTCACCCGACGGGTGGGAGACCCAGTACTTC. The full variable domain, in which reference TRBV18 and TRBJ2-5 provide the parts outside the CDR3, is NAGVMQNPRHLVRRRGQEARLRCSPMKGHSHVYWYRQLPEEGLKFMVYLQKENIIDESGMPKERFSAEFPKEGPSILRIQQVVRGDSAAYFCASSPDGWETQYFGPGTRLLVL.

V usage is TRBV4-2 and J usage is TRBJ1-1; D unclear. The ends were cut back, 4 bases at V and 0 bases at J, with 6 bases in the middle. The CDR3 runs to 13 residues. The germline V gene encodes CDR1 LGHNA and CDR2 YNFKEQ. CDR3 DNA: TGTGCCAGCAGCCTCGCGCTGAACACTGAAGCTTTCTTT. This codes for CASSLALNTEAFF.

The rearrangement links TRBV5-1 to TRBJ2-5; D possibly corresponds to TRBD2 (5 bases). The length of the CDR3 is 12 residues. Trimming cost V 3 bases and J 4 bases, with 7 bases left between them. Germline-derived CDR1 and CDR2 are SGHRS and YFSETQ. The CDR3 nucleotides are TGCGCCAGCAGCTGGACTGCAGAGACCCAGTACTTC. This codes for CASSWTAETQYF. Filled out from reference TRBV5-1 and TRBJ2-5, the complete variable domain reads KAGVTQTPRYLIKTRGQQVTLSCSPISGHRSVSWYQQTPGQGLQFLFEYFSETQRNKGNFPGRFSGRQFSNSRSEMNVSTLELGDSALYLCASSWTAETQYFGPGTRLLVL.

The chain employs TRBV3-1 (or the pseudogene TRBV3-2) and TRBJ2-3; TRBD2 agrees at 9 bases. Germline CDR1 LGHDT, CDR2 YNNKEL (reference sequence). After removal of 4 bases from V and 0 bases from J, the junction contained 8 bases not matched to a gene. The CDR3 runs to 17 residues. The CDR3 region is CASSPSWTSESTDTQYF. The CDR3 nucleotides are TGTGCCAGCAGCCCTTCATGGACTAGCGAAAGCACAGATACGCAGTATTTT.

The chain combines TRBV5-1 with TRBJ2-3, with D perhaps matching TRBD2 (5 bases). Between the trimmed V and J ends, which lost 0 bases and 4 bases, there was a span of 9 bases. CDR1 SGHRS and CDR2 YFSETQ come from the germline V gene. The CDR3 covers 14 residues. For the CDR3, the DNA is TGCGCCAGCAGCTTGGCGCTAGCCGCAGATACGCAGTATTTT. It encodes CASSLALAADTQYF.